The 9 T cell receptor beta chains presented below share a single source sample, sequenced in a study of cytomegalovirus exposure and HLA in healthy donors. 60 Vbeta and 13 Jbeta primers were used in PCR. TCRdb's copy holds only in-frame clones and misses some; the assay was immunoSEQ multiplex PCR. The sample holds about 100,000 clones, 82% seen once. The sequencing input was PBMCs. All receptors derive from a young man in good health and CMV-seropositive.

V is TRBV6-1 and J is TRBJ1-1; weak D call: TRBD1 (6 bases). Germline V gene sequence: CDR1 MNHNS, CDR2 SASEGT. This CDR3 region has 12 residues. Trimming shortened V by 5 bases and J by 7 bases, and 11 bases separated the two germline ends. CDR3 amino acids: CASSWGGREAFF. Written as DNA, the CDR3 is TGTGCCAGCAGTTGGGGGGGGCGTGAAGCTTTCTTT.

The chain's CDR3 is CASSIERNTEAFF. The CDR3 nucleotides read TGTGCCAGTAGTATAGAGCGGAACACTGAAGCTTTCTTT. The gene calls are TRBV19 and TRBJ1-1; D gene unclear. V lost 0 bases and J lost 1, with 3 bases in between. Per germline, CDR1 LNHDA and CDR2 SQIVND (reference sequence). This CDR3 region has 13 residues.

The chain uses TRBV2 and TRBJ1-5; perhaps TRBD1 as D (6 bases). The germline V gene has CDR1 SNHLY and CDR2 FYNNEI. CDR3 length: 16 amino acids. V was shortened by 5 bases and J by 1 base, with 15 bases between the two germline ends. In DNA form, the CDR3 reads TGTGCCAGCAGTTTACAGGGAAGGGGCAGCAATCAGCCCCAGCATTTT. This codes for CASSLQGRGSNQPQHF.

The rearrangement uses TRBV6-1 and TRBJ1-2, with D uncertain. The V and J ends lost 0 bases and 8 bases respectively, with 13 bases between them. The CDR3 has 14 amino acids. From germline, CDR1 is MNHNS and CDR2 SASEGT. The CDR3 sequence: CASSEAGPRSGYTF. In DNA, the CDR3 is TGTGCCAGCAGTGAAGCAGGTCCCAGGTCGGGCTACACCTTC.

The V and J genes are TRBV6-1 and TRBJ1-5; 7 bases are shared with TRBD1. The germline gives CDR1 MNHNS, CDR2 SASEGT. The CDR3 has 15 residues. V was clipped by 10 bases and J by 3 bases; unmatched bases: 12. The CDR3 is CATVLPGQFNQPQHF. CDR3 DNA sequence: TGTGCCACCGTATTACCGGGACAGTTCAATCAGCCCCAGCATTTT.

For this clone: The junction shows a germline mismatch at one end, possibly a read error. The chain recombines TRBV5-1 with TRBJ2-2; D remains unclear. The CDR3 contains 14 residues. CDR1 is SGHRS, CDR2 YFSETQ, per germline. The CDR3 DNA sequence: TGCGCCAGCAGGGCCGCCTCGAACGCCGGGGAGCTGTTTTTT. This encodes CASRAASNAGELFF. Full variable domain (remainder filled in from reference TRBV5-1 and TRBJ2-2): KAGVTQTPRYLIKTRGQQVTLSCSPISGHRSVSWYQQTPGQGLQFLFEYFSETQRNKGNFPGRFSGRQFSNSRSEMNVSTLELGDSALYLCASRAASNAGELFFGEGSRLTVL.

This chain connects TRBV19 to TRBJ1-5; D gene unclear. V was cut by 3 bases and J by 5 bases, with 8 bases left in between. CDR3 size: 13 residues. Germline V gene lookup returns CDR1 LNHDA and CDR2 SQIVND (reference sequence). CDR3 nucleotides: TGTGCCAGTAGTATCCTAGCAGATCAGCCCCAGCATTTT. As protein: CASSILADQPQHF.

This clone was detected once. The CDR3 DNA reads TGTGCCAGCAGCTTAGACGGCCCTCAGAGGTTACTTCTACCACCCCTCCACTTT. Residues: CASSLDGPQRLLLPPLHF. The genes are TRBV7-9 and TRBJ1-6, with D hard to call. Germline V gene data show CDR1 as SEHNR and CDR2 as FQNEAQ (reference sequence). Deletions cut 1 base from V and 11 bases from J, with 24 bases between. The CDR3 sequence is 18 residues long. Full variable domain (missing parts from reference TRBV7-9 and TRBJ1-6): DTGVSQNPRHKITKRGQNVTFRCDPISEHNRLYWYRQTLGQGPEFLTYFQNEAQLEKSRLLSDRFSAERPKGSFSTLEIQRTEQGDSAMYLCASSLDGPQRLLLPPLHFGNGTRLTVT.

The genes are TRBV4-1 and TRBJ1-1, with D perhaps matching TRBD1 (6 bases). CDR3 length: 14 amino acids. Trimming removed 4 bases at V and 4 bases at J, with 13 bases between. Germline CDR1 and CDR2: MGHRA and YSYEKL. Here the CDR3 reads CASSRGRGSTEAFF. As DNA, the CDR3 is TGCGCCAGCAGCCGAGGTAGGGGGTCCACTGAAGCTTTCTTT.